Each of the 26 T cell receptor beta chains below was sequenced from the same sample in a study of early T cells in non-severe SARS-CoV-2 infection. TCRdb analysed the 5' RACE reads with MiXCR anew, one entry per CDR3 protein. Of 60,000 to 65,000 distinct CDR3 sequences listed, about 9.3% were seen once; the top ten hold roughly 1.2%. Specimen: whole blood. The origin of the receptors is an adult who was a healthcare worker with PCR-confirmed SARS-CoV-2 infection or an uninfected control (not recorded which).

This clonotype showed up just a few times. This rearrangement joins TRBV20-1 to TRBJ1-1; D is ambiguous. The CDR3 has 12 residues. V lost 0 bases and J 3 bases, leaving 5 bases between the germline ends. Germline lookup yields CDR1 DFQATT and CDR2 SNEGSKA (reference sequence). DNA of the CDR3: TGCAGTGCTAGAGATCTGGACACTGAAGCTTTCTTT. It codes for CSARDLDTEAFF.

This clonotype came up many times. CDR3 sequence reads: CASSLISVDTQYF. CDR3 nucleotides: TGTGCCAGCAGCTTGATCAGTGTTGATACGCAGTATTTT. J is TRBJ2-3 and V is TRBV7-9; no firm D call. This CDR3 contains 13 residues. Per germline, CDR1 SEHNR and CDR2 FQNEAQ (reference sequence). V lost 3 bases to trimming and J lost 6 bases, with 10 bases between them.

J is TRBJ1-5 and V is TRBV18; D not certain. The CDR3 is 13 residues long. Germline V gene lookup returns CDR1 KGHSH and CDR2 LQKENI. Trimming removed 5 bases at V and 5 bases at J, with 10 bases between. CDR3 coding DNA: TGTGCCAGCTCATCCCAGACGGATCAGCCCCAGCATTTT. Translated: CASSSQTDQPQHF.

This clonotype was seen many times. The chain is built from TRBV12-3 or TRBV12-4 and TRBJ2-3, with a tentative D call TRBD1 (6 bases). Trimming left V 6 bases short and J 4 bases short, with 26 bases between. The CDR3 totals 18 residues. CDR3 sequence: CASSPTLLNRVGADTQYF. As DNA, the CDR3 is TGTGCCAGCAGCCCCACCCTCCTCAACAGGGTCGGCGCAGATACGCAGTATTTT.

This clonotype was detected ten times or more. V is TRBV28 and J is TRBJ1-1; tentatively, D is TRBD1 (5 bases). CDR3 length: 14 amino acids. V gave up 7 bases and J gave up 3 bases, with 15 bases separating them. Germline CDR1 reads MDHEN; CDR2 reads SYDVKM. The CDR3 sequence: CASISRQGDTEAFF. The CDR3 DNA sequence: TGTGCCAGCATAAGTAGGCAGGGTGACACTGAAGCTTTCTTT. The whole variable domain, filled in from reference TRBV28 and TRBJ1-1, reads DVKVTQSSRYLVKRTGEKVFLECVQDMDHENMFWYRQDPGLGLRLIYFSYDVKMKEKGDIPEGYSVSREKKERFSLILESASTNQTSMYLCASISRQGDTEAFFGQGTRLTVV.

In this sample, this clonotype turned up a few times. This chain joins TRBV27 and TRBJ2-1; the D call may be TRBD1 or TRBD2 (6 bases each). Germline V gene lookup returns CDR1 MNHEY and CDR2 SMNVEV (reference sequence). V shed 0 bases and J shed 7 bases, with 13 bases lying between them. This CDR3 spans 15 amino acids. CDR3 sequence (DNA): TGTGCCAGCAGTTTATCCGGAACGGGGGCTAATGAGCAGTTCTTC. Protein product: CASSLSGTGANEQFF.

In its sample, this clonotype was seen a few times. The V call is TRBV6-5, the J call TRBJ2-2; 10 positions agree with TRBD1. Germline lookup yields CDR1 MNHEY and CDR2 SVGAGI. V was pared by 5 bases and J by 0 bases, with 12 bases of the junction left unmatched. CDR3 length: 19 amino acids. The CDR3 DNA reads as TGTGCCAGCAGTCCCGGACCGGGACAGGGGACTTCGAACACCGGGGAGCTGTTTTTT. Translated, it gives CASSPGPGQGTSNTGELFF.

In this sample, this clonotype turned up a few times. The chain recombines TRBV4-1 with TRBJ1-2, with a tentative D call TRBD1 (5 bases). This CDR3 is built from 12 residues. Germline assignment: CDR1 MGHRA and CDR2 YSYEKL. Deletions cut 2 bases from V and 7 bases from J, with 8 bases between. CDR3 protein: CASSQHQGGYTF. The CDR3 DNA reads TGCGCCAGCAGCCAACACCAGGGTGGCTACACCTTC.

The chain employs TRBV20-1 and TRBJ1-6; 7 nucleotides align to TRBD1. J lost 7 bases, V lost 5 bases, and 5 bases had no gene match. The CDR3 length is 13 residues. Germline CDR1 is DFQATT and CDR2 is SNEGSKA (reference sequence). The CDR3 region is CSARQGENSPLHF. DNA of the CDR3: TGCAGTGCTCGACAGGGTGAGAATTCACCCCTCCACTTT.

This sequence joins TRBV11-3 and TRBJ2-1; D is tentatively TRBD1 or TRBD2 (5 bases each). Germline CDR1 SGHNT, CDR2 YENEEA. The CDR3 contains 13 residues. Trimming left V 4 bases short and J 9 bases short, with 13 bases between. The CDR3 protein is CASSSNGATEQFF. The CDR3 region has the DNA TGTGCCAGCAGCTCCAACGGGGCAACTGAGCAGTTCTTC.

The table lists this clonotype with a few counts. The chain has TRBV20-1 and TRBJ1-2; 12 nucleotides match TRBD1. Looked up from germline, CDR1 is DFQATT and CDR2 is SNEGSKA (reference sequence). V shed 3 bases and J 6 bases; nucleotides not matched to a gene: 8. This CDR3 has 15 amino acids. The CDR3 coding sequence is TGCAGTGCTAGGGCGGGGACAGGGGGCTTAAATGGCTACACCTTC. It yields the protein CSARAGTGGLNGYTF.

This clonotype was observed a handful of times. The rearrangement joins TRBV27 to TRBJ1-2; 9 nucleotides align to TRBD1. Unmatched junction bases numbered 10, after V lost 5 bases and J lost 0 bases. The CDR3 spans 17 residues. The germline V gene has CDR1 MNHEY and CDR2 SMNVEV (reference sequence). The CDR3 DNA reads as TGTGCCAGCAGTCCCCAGGGACAGGGTAAAGCTAACTATGGCTACACCTTC. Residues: CASSPQGQGKANYGYTF.

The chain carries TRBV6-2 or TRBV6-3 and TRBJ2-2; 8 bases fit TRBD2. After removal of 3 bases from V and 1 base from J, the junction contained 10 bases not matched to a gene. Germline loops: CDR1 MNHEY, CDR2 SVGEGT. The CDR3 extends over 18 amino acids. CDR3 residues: CASSYLSGANLNTGELFF. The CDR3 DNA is TGTGCCAGCAGTTATCTTAGCGGGGCAAACTTGAACACCGGGGAGCTGTTTTTT.

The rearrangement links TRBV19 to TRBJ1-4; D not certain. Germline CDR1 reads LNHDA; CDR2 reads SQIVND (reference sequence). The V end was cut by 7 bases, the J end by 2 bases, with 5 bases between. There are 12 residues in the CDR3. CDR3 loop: CASTATNEKLFF. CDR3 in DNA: TGTGCCAGTACCGCGACTAATGAAAAACTGTTTTTT. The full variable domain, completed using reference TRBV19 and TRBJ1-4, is DGGITQSPKYLFRKEGQNVTLSCEQNLNHDAMYWYRQDPGQGLRLIYYSQIVNDFQKGDIAEGYSVSREKKESFPLTVTSAQKNPTAFYLCASTATNEKLFFGSGTQLSVL.

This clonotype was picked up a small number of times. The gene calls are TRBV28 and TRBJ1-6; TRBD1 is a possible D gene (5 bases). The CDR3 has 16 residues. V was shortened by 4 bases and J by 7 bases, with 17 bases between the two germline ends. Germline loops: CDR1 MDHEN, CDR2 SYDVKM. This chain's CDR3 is CASSSTSARDNSPLHF. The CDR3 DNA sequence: TGTGCCAGCAGTTCCACTTCCGCAAGGGACAATTCACCCCTCCACTTT.

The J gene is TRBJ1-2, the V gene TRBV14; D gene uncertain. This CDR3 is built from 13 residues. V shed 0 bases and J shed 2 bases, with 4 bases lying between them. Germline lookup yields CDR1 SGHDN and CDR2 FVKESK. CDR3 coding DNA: TGTGCCAGCAGCCAAGATCCCAACTATGGCTACACCTTC. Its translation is CASSQDPNYGYTF.

CDR3 DNA: TGTGCCAGCAGCTCTGGACCGGTTGGCTACGAGCAGTACGTC. The encoded protein is CASSSGPVGYEQYV. The V and J genes are TRBV7-2 and TRBJ2-7; the D is unclear. Germline CDR1 SGHTA, CDR2 FQGNSA. The germline V and J ends were trimmed by 4 bases and 3 bases, with 13 bases remaining between them. CDR3 length: 14 amino acids.

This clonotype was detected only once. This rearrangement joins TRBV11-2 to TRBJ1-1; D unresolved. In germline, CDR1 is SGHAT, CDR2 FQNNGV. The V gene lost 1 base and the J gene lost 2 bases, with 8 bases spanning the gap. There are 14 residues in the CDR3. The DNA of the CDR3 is TGTGCCAGCAGCTTAGGATTGGGCAACACTGAAGCTTTCTTT. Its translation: CASSLGLGNTEAFF.

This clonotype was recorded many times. This chain's CDR3 is CASSRNYGYTF. CDR3 nucleotides: TGCGCCAGCAGTCGCAACTATGGCTACACCTTC. V usage is TRBV10-2 and J usage is TRBJ1-2, with D unresolved. The V end was cut by 5 bases, the J end by 2 bases, with 3 bases between. The CDR3 extends over 11 amino acids. From germline, CDR1 is WSHSY and CDR2 SAAADI.

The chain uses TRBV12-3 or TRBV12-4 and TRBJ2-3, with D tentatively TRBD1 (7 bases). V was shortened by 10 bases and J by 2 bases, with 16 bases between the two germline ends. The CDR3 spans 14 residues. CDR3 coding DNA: TGTGCCACCCATGACAGGGACTCCACAGATACGCAGTATTTT. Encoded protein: CATHDRDSTDTQYF.

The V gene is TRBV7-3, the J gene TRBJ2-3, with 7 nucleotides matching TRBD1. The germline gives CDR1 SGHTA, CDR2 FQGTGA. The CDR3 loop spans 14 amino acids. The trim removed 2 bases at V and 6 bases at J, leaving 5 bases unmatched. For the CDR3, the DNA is TGTGCCAGCAGCTTAGGGCAGGGGGTGGATACGCAGTATTTT. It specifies CASSLGQGVDTQYF. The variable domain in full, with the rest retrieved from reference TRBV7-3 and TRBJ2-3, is GAGVSQTPSNKVTEKGKYVELRCDPISGHTALYWYRQSLGQGPEFLIYFQGTGAADDSGLPNDRFFAVRPEGSVSTLKIQRTERGDSAVYLCASSLGQGVDTQYFGPGTRLTVL.

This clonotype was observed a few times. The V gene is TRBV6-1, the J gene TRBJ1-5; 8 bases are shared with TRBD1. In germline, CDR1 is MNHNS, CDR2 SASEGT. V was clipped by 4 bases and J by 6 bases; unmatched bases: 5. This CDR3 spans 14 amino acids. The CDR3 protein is CASSGLTGAQPQHF. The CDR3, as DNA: TGTGCCAGCAGTGGACTGACAGGGGCTCAGCCCCAGCATTTT.

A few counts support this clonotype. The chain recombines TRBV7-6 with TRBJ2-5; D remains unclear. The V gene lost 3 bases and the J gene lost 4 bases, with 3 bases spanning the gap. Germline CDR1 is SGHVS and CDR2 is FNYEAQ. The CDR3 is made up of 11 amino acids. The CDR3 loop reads CASSLIETQYF. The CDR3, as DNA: TGTGCCAGCAGCTTGATAGAGACCCAGTACTTC. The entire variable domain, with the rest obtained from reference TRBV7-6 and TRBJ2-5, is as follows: GAGVSQSPRYKVTKRGQDVALRCDPISGHVSLYWYRQALGQGPEFLTYFNYEAQQDKSGLPNDRFSAERPEGSISTLTIQRTEQRDSAMYRCASSLIETQYFGPGTRLLVL.

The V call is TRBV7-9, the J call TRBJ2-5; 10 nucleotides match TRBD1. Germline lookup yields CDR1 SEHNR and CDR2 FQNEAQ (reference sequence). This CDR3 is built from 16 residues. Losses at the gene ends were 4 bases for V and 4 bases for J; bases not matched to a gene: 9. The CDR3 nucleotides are TGTGCCAGCAGCTCCCCGGGACAGGGGTATAGAGAGACCCAGTACTTC. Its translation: CASSSPGQGYRETQYF.

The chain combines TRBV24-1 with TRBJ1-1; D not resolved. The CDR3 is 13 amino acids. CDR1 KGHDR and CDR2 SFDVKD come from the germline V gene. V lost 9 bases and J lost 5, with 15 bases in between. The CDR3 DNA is TGTGCCACCGGACGGGGTCCGGATACTGAAGCTTTCTTT. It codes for CATGRGPDTEAFF.

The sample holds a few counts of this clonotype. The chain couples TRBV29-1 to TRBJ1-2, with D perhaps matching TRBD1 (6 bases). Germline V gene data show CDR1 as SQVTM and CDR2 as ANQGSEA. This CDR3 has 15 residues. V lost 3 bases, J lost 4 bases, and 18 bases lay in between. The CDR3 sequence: CSVDLVSGAGYGYTF. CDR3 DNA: TGCAGCGTTGACCTCGTATCAGGGGCCGGCTATGGCTACACCTTC.